This entry describes one TCR beta chain. Its antigen is unidentified. According to the study, genomic DNA was the template for TCR beta VDJ and CDR3 profiling. TCRdb recomputed calls from the reads with MiXCR, one row per CDR3 protein. Altogether 450,000 to 600,000 distinct CDR3 sequences are present, about a third being singletons, with the ten largest covering nearly 0.85%. The data were taken from a study of CD8+CD57+ T cells in acquired aplastic anemia. About the research overall: An average of about 3.4 ug of DNA was obtained from sorted CD4+ and CD8+ cells. Findings and caveats of the study: Patients versus controls showed no significant CD8+ Simpson's diversity difference.

Trimming cost V 6 bases and J 3 bases, with 12 bases left between them. Germline V gene sequence: CDR1 SNHLY, CDR2 FYNNEI. The CDR3 contains 13 residues. All sequencing subjects had displayed CD8+CD57+ cell expansion on flow cytometry. Patients were untreated when blood was sampled. The chain employs TRBV2 and TRBJ2-7; TRBD1 might be the D (5 bases). The source is a human donor with aplastic anemia. The sample was sorted CD4+, CD8+, or CD8+CD57+ T cells (not recorded which) from PBMCs. CDR3 sequence: CASSLEGDYEQYF. The CDR3 DNA sequence: TGTGCCAGCAGCTTGGAAGGGGACTACGAGCAGTACTTC.